This T cell receptor beta chain is drawn from a study of OX40 agonist ivuxolimab in advanced cancers. The repertoire was sequenced with immunoSEQ multiplex PCR; TCRdb's copy has only in-frame clones and lacks some. The sample consists of 95,000 to 100,000 clones, just under 85% of them appearing once. The TCR sequence derives from an adult with an advanced solid tumor such as melanoma, head and neck, liver or kidney cancer. Sequenced material: CD4+ or CD8+ T cells sorted from blood, taken in a trial of the OX40 agonist ivuxolimab.

CDR3: CASSIRTSGSNEQFF. The DNA of the CDR3 is TGTGCCAGTAGTATCCGGACTAGCGGGAGCAATGAGCAGTTCTTC. This rearrangement joins TRBV19 to TRBJ2-1, with TRBD2 matching 13 bases. The CDR3 is 15 residues long. The trim removed 3 bases at V and 6 bases at J, leaving 2 bases unmatched. Per germline, CDR1 LNHDA and CDR2 SQIVND (reference sequence).